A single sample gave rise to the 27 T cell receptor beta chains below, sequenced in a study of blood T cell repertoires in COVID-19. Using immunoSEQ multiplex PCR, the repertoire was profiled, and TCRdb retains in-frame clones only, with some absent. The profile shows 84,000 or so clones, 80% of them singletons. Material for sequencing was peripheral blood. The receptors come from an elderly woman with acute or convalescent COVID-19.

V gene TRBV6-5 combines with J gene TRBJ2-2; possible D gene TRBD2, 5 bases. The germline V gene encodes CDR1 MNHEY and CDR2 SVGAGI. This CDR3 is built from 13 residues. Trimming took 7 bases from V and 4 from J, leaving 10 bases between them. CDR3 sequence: CASTKLVTGELFF. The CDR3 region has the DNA TGTGCCAGCACCAAACTAGTCACCGGGGAGCTGTTTTTT.

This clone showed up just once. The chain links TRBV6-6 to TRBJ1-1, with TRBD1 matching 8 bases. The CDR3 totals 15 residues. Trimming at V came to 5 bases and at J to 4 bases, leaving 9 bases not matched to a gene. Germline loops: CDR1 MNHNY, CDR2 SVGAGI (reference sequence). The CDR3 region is CASSPHRGKSTEAFF. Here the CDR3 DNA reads TGTGCCAGCAGTCCCCACAGGGGGAAGAGCACTGAAGCTTTCTTT.

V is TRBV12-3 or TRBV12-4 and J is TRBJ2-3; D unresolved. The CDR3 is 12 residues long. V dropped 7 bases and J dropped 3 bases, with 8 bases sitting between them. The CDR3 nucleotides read TGTGCCAGCACCTATCAAACAGATACGCAGTATTTT. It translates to CASTYQTDTQYF.

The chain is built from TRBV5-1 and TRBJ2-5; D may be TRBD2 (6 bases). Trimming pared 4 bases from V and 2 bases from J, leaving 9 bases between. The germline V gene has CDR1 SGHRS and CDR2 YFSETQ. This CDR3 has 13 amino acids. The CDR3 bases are TGCGCCAGCAGCACCGGGACTCAAGAGACCCAGTACTTC. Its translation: CASSTGTQETQYF.

The CDR3, as DNA: TGTGCCAGCAGCTTTACGGGGACAGGAAACTATGGCTACACCTTC. Residues: CASSFTGTGNYGYTF. The chain is built from TRBV6-6 and TRBJ1-2, with 8 bases lining up with TRBD1. The CDR3 contains 15 residues. Germline loops: CDR1 MNHNY, CDR2 SVGAGI (reference sequence). With 6 bases clipped from V and 2 bases from J, the junction kept 8 bases outside the gene matches.

In DNA form, the CDR3 reads TGTGCCAGCAGCTTGGCCCGGGATCAAAATCCGTTCTTC. As protein: CASSLARDQNPFF. The gene calls are TRBV5-5 and TRBJ2-1, with a possible D match to TRBD2 (5 bases). V shed 0 bases and J shed 15 bases, with 16 bases lying between them. Per the germline V gene, CDR1 is SGHKS and CDR2 is YYEKEE (reference sequence). CDR3 length equals 13 residues.

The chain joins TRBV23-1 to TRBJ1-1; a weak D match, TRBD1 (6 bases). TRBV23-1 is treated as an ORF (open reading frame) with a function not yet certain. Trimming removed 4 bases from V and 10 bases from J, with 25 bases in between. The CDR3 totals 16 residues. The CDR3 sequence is CASSRSCPTGSLGAFF. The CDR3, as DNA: TGCGCCAGCAGTCGAAGCTGCCCTACAGGGTCGTTGGGAGCTTTCTTT.

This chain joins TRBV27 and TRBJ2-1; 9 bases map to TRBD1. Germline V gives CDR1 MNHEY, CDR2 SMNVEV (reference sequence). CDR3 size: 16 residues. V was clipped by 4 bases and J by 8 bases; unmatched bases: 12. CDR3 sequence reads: CASSSASGTGSHEQFF. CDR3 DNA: TGTGCCAGCAGTTCAGCATCTGGGACAGGGTCTCATGAGCAGTTCTTC.

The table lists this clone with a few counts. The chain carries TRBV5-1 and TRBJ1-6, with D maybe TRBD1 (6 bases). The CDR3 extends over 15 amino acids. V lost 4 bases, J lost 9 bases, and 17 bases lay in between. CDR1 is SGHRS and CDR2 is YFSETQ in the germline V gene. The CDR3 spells CASSPRGGNGSPLHF. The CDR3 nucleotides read TGCGCCAGCAGCCCCCGAGGGGGTAATGGTTCACCCCTCCACTTT. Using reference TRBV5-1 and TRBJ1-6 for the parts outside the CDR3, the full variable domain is KAGVTQTPRYLIKTRGQQVTLSCSPISGHRSVSWYQQTPGQGLQFLFEYFSETQRNKGNFPGRFSGRQFSNSRSEMNVSTLELGDSALYLCASSPRGGNGSPLHFGNGTRLTVT.

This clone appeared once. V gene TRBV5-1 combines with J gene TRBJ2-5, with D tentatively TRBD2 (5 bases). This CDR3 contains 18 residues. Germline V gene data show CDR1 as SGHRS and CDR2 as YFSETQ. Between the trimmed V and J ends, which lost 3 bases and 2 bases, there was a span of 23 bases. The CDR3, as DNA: TGCGCCAGCAGCTCTTCCTTATTTCGGGGATCGAGGCAAGAGACCCAGTACTTC. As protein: CASSSSLFRGSRQETQYF.

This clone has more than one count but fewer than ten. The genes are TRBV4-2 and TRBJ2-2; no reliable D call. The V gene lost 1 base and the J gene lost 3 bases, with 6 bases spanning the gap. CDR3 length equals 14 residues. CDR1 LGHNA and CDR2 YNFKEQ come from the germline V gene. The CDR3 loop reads CASSQAVDTGELFF. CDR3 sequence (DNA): TGTGCCAGCAGCCAAGCGGTTGACACCGGGGAGCTGTTTTTT.

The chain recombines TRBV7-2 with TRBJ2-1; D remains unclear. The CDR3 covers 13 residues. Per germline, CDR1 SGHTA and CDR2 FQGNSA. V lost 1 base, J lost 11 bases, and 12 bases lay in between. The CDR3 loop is CASSLDPLRKQFF. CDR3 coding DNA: TGTGCCAGCAGCTTAGACCCGTTGAGGAAGCAGTTCTTC.

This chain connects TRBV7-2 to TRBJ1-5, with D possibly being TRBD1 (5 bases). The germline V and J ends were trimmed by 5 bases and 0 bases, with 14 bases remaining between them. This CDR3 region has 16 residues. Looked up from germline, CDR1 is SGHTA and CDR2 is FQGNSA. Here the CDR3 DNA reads TGTGCCAGCAGCCTTTGGGGGGATAATAGCAATCAGCCCCAGCATTTT. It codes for CASSLWGDNSNQPQHF. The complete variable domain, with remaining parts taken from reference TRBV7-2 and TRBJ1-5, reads GAGVSQSPSNKVTEKGKDVELRCDPISGHTALYWYRQSLGQGLEFLIYFQGNSAPDKSGLPSDRFSAERTGGSVSTLTIQRTQQEDSAVYLCASSLWGDNSNQPQHFGDGTRLSIL.

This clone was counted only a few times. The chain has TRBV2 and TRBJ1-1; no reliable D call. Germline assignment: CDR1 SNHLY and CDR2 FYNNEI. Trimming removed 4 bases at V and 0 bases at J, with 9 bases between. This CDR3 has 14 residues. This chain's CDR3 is CASSVRVMNTEAFF. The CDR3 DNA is TGTGCCAGCAGTGTTCGGGTGATGAACACTGAAGCTTTCTTT. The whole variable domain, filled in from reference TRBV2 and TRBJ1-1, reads EPEVTQTPSHQVTQMGQEVILRCVPISNHLYFYWYRQILGQKVEFLVSFYNNEISEKSEIFDDQFSVERPDGSNFTLKIRSTKLEDSAMYFCASSVRVMNTEAFFGQGTRLTVV.

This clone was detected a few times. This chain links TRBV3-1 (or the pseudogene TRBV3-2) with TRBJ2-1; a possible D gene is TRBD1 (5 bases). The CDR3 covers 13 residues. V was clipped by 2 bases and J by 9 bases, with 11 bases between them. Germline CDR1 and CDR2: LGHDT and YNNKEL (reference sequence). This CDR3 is CASSQFPRGEQFF. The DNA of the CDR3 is TGTGCCAGCAGCCAATTTCCTAGGGGTGAGCAGTTCTTC.

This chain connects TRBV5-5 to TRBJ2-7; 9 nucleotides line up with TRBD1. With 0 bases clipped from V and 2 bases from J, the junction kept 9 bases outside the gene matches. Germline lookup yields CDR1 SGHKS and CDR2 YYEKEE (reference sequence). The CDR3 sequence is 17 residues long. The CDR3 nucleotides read TGTGCCAGCAGCTTGGCCCCTATGACAGGGGGAGCCTACGAGCAGTACTTC. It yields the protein CASSLAPMTGGAYEQYF.

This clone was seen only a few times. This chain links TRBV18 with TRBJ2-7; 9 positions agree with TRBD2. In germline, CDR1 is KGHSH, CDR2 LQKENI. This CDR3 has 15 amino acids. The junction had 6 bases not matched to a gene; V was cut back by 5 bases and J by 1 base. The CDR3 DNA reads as TGTGCCAGCTCAGGCGGGGGGGCTCGGTCCTACGAGCAGTACTTC. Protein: CASSGGGARSYEQYF. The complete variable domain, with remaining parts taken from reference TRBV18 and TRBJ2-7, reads NAGVMQNPRHLVRRRGQEARLRCSPMKGHSHVYWYRQLPEEGLKFMVYLQKENIIDESGMPKERFSAEFPKEGPSILRIQQVVRGDSAAYFCASSGGGARSYEQYFGPGTRLTVT.

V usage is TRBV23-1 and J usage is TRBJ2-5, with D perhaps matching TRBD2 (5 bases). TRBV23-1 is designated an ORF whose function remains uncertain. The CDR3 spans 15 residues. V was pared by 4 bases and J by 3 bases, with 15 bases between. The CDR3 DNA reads TGCGCCAGCAGTCCTCAGCCGGGAAGAAAAGAGACCCAGTACTTC. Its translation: CASSPQPGRKETQYF.

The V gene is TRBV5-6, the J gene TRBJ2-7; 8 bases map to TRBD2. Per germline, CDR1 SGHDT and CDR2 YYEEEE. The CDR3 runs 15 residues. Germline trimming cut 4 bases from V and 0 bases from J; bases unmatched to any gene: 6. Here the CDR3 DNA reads TGTGCCAGCAGCCCGGTAGCGGGGAGCTCCTACGAGCAGTACTTC. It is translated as CASSPVAGSSYEQYF.

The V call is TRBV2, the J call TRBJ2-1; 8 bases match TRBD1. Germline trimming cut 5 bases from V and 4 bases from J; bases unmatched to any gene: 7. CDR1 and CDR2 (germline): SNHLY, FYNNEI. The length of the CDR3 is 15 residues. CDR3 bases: TGTGCCAGCAGTTCGAGACAGGGGCTATACAATGAGCAGTTCTTC. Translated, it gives CASSSRQGLYNEQFF.

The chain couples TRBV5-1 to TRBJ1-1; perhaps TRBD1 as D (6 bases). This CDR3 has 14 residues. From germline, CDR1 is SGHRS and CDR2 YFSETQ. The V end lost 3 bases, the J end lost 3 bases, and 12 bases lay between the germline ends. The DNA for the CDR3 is TGCGCCAGCAGCTCTACAGGGTCGGACACTGAAGCTTTCTTT. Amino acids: CASSSTGSDTEAFF.

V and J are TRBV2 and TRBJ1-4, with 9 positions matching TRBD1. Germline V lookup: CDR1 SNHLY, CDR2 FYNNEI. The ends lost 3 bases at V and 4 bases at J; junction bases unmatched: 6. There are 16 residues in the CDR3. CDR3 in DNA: TGTGCCAGCAGTGAGGGGACAGGGCTTCATAATGAAAAACTGTTTTTT. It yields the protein CASSEGTGLHNEKLFF.

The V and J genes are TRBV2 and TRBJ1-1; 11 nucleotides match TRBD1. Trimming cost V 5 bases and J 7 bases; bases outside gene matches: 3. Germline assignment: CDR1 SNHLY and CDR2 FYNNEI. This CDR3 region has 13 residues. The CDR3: CASSWTGGGEAFF. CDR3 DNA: TGTGCCAGCAGTTGGACAGGGGGCGGTGAAGCTTTCTTT.

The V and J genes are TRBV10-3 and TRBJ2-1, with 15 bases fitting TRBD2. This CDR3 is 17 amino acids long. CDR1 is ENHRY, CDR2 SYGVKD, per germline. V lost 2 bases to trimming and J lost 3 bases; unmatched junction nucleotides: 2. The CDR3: CAISEGLAGGIYNEQFF. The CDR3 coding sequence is TGTGCCATCAGTGAGGGACTAGCGGGAGGGATCTACAATGAGCAGTTCTTC.

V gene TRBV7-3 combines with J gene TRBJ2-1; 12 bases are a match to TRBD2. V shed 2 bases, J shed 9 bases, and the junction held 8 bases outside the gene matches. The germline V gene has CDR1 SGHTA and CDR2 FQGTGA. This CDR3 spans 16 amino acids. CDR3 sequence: CASSLQPSGGASEQFF. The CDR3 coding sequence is TGTGCCAGCAGCTTACAGCCTAGCGGGGGGGCCTCTGAGCAGTTCTTC.

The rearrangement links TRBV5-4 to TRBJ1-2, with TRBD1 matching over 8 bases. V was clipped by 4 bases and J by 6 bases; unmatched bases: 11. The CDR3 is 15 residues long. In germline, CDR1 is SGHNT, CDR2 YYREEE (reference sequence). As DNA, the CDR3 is TGTGCCAGCAGCCAGGGACAGGAGAAAAGGGATGGCTACACCTTC. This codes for CASSQGQEKRDGYTF.

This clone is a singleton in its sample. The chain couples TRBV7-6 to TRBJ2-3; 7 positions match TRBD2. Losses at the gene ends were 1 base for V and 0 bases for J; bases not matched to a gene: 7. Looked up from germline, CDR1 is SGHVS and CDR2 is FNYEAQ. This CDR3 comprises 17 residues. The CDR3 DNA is TGTGCCAGCAGCTTAGGGCTTAGCGGGTCTAGCACAGATACGCAGTATTTT. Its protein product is CASSLGLSGSSTDTQYF.